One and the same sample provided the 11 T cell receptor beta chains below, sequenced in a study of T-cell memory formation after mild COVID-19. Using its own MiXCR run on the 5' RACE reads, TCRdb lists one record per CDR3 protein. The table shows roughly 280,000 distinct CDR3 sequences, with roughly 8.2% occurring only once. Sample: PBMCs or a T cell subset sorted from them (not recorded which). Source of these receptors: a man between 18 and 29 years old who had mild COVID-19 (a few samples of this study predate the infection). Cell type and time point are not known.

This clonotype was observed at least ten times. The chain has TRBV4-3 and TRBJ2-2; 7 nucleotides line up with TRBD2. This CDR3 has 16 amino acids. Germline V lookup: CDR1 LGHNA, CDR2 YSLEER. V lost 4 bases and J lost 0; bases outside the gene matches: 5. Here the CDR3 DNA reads TGCGCCAGCAGCCTTTTAGCGGGCTCGAACACCGGGGAGCTGTTTTTT. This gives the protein CASSLLAGSNTGELFF.

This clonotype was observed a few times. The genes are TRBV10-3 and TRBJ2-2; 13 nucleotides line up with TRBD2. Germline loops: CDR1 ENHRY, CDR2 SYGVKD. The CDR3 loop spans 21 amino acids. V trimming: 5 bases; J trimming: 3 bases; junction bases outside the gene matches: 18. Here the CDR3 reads CAISPTMKLAGGPMDTGELFF. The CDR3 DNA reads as TGTGCCATCAGTCCAACGATGAAACTAGCGGGGGGGCCAATGGACACCGGGGAGCTGTTTTTT.

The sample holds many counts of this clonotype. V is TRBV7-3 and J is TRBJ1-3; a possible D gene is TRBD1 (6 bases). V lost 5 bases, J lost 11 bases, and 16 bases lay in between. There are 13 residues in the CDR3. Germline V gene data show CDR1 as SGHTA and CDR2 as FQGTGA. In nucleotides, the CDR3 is TGTGCCAGCAGCCGATCGAAGGGGGAGGCCATATATTTT. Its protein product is CASSRSKGEAIYF.

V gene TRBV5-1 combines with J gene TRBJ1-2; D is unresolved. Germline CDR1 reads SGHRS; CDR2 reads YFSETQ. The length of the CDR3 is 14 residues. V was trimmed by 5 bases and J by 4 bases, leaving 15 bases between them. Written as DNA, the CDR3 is TGCGCCAGCAGTCCTTTCTTCGGTCCCTATGGCTACACCTTC. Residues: CASSPFFGPYGYTF.

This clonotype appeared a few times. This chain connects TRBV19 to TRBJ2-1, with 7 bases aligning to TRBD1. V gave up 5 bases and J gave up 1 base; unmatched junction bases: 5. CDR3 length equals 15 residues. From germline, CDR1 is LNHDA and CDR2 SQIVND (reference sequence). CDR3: CASSPKTGSYNEQFF. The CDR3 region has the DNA TGTGCCAGTAGTCCCAAGACAGGGTCCTACAATGAGCAGTTCTTC.

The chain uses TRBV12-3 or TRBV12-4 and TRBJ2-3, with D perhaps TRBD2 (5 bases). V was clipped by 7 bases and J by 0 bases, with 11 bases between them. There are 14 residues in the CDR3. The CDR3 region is CASTLGGSTDTQYF. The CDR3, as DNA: TGTGCCAGCACCTTAGGAGGAAGCACAGATACGCAGTATTTT.

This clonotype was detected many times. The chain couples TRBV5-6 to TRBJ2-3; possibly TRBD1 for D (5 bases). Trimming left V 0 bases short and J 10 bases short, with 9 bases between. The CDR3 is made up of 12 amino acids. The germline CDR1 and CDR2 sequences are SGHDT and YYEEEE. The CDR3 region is CASSLARAAQYF. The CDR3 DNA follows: TGTGCCAGCAGCTTGGCCAGGGCAGCGCAGTATTTT. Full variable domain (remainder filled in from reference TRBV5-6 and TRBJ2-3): DAGVTQSPTHLIKTRGQQVTLRCSPKSGHDTVSWYQQALGQGPQFIFQYYEEEERQRGNFPDRFSGHQFPNYSSELNVNALLLGDSALYLCASSLARAAQYFGPGTRLTVL.

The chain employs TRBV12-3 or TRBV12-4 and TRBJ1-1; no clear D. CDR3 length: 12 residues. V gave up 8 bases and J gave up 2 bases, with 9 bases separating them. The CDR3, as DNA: TGTGCCAGCTCTGGGGATAACACTGAAGCTTTCTTT. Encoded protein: CASSGDNTEAFF.

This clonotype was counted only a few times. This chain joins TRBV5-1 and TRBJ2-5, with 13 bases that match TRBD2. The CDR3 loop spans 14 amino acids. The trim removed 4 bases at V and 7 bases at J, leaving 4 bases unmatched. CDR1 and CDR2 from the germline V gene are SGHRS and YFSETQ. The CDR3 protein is CASSQGLAGSTQYF. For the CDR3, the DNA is TGCGCCAGCAGCCAGGGACTAGCGGGGTCGACCCAGTACTTC. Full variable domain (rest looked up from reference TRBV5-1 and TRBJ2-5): KAGVTQTPRYLIKTRGQQVTLSCSPISGHRSVSWYQQTPGQGLQFLFEYFSETQRNKGNFPGRFSGRQFSNSRSEMNVSTLELGDSALYLCASSQGLAGSTQYFGPGTRLLVL.

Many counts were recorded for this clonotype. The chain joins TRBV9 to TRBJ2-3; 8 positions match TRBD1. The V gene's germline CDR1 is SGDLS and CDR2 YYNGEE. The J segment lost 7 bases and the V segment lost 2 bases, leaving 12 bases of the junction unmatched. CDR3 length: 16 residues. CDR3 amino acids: CASSVDQGASGYTQYF. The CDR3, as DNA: TGTGCCAGCAGCGTGGATCAGGGGGCCTCTGGGTATACGCAGTATTTT.

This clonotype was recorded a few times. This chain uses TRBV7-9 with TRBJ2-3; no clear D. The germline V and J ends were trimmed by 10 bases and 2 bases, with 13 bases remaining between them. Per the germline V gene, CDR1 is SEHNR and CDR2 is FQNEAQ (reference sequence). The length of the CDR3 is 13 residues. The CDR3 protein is CATPSTSTDTQYF. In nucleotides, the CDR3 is TGTGCCACCCCAAGTACATCCACAGATACGCAGTATTTT.